The 9 T cell receptor beta chains in this list originate from one sample, sequenced in a study of vaccination effects on CD4 cells after COVID-19. Scientists isolated CD4+ T cells after a roughly 10-day culture period ended. Participants completed two doses of the BNT162b2 or mRNA-1273 vaccine. These TCRs' antigens remain unknown. Sequencing used immunoSEQ multiplex PCR; TCRdb keeps in-frame clones, though not all of them. The data hold about 40,000 clones, with 55% to 80% observed a single time. The source material was CD4+ T cells from PBMCs cultured without peptide, sampled after COVID-19 vaccination. The receptors come from a human donor who received a COVID-19 vaccine.

The chain links TRBV14 to TRBJ2-1; TRBD1 aligns across 9 bases. Germline V gene sequence: CDR1 SGHDN, CDR2 FVKESK. J was trimmed by 5 bases and V by 0 bases; bases with no gene match: 5. The CDR3 has 16 residues. The CDR3, as DNA: TGTGCCAGCAGCCAAGAGCCGGGACAGGGAGACAATGAGCAGTTCTTC. Its translation: CASSQEPGQGDNEQFF.

The CDR3 spells CASSARQGSYEQYF. The DNA for the CDR3 is TGCGCCAGCAGCGCTCGACAGGGCTCCTACGAGCAGTACTTC. The chain links TRBV4-1 to TRBJ2-7, with 7 bases lining up with TRBD1. Trimming took 5 bases from V and 0 from J; bases not matched to a gene: 4. This CDR3 is built from 14 residues. Germline CDR1 reads MGHRA; CDR2 reads YSYEKL.

In nucleotides, the CDR3 is TGTGCCAGTAGGACCCTACGAGCAGGGCCGAACACTGAAGCTTTCTTT. Translation: CASRTLRAGPNTEAFF. The chain joins TRBV19 to TRBJ1-1; D perhaps matches TRBD1 (5 bases). The V end was cut by 6 bases, the J end by 1 base, with 18 bases between. There are 16 residues in the CDR3. Germline V gene data show CDR1 as LNHDA and CDR2 as SQIVND (reference sequence).

This sequence joins TRBV18 and TRBJ2-1, with D unclear. The CDR3 has 14 amino acids. Per germline, CDR1 KGHSH and CDR2 LQKENI. V lost 3 bases and J lost 3, with 9 bases in between. The CDR3 is CASSPRRFYNEQFF. In nucleotides, the CDR3 is TGTGCCAGCTCACCGAGGCGGTTCTACAATGAGCAGTTCTTC. Based on the CDR3 plus reference TRBV18 and TRBJ2-1, the full variable domain is NAGVMQNPRHLVRRRGQEARLRCSPMKGHSHVYWYRQLPEEGLKFMVYLQKENIIDESGMPKERFSAEFPKEGPSILRIQQVVRGDSAAYFCASSPRRFYNEQFFGPGTRLTVL.

CDR3 in amino acids: CASSLVAANTGELFF. The CDR3 DNA reads as TGTGCCAGCAGCTTAGTTGCGGCCAACACCGGGGAGCTGTTTTTT. V and J are TRBV7-6 and TRBJ2-2; the D is unclear. This CDR3 contains 15 residues. V was clipped by 1 base and J by 2 bases, with 8 bases between them. Germline assignment: CDR1 SGHVS and CDR2 FNYEAQ.

The genes are TRBV20-1 and TRBJ1-1; D is ambiguous. CDR1 DFQATT and CDR2 SNEGSKA come from the germline V gene (reference sequence). The CDR3 is 12 residues long. V gave up 3 bases and J gave up 3 bases, with 8 bases separating them. The CDR3: CSASFLHTEAFF. Here the CDR3 DNA reads TGCAGTGCTAGTTTTCTCCACACTGAAGCTTTCTTT.

The V call is TRBV19, the J call TRBJ1-5, with 8 bases fitting TRBD1. CDR1 is LNHDA and CDR2 is SQIVND in the germline V gene (reference sequence). The V and J ends lost 5 bases and 2 bases, in that order; junction bases with no gene match: 5. The CDR3 contains 15 residues. This CDR3 is CASSLRGQGNQPQHF. The CDR3 DNA sequence: TGTGCCAGTAGTCTTAGGGGACAGGGCAATCAGCCCCAGCATTTT.

V and J are TRBV7-2 and TRBJ1-4, with 8 bases identical to TRBD1. This CDR3 comprises 14 residues. J was trimmed by 8 bases and V by 6 bases; bases with no gene match: 8. Germline values: CDR1 SGHTA, CDR2 FQGNSA. CDR3 loop: CASSQTGAAEKLFF. CDR3 DNA: TGTGCCAGCAGTCAGACAGGGGCTGCGGAAAAACTGTTTTTT. Using reference TRBV7-2 and TRBJ1-4 for the parts outside the CDR3, the full variable domain is GAGVSQSPSNKVTEKGKDVELRCDPISGHTALYWYRQSLGQGLEFLIYFQGNSAPDKSGLPSDRFSAERTGGSVSTLTIQRTQQEDSAVYLCASSQTGAAEKLFFGSGTQLSVL.

This clone has just one count. J is TRBJ1-1 and V is TRBV6-2 or TRBV6-3; a weak D match, TRBD1 (6 bases). Per the germline V gene, CDR1 is MNHEY and CDR2 is SVGEGT. With 5 bases removed from V and 5 bases from J, the gap between germline ends came to 12 bases. The length of the CDR3 is 13 residues. Written as DNA, the CDR3 is TGTGCCAGCAGTATAAACAGGGTTACTGAAGCTTTCTTT. Translation gives CASSINRVTEAFF.